This T cell receptor (beta chain) emerged from a study of blood T cells in healthy people across ages. Turning to this clonotype: Its antigen is undetermined.

A second roughly 7 to 11 cycle PCR used barcoded and J-beta primers. TCRdb reanalysed the 5' RACE reads using MiXCR and keeps one entry per CDR3 protein. This sample has fewer than 900,000 distinct CDR3 sequences, with over 45% found just once. Study-wide points: Long-lived and aged donors differed, with more naive CD4+ cells and higher diversity in the long-lived. Older age coincided with a roughly linear decline in TCR beta diversity per million T cells.

Peripheral blood was drawn, roughly 10 milliliters per donor. Trimming cost V 1 base and J 4 bases, with 10 bases left between them. This CDR3 region has 14 residues. Germline V CDR1 and CDR2: SGHTA, FQGTGA. Sequencing input: blood. This rearrangement joins TRBV7-3 to TRBJ1-2, with D maybe TRBD1 (5 bases). This receptor was identified in a woman between 55 and 75 years old in good health. DNA of the CDR3: TGTGCCAGCAGCTTAAGTCCGGGGGGCTATGGCTACACCTTC. Translation: CASSLSPGGYGYTF.